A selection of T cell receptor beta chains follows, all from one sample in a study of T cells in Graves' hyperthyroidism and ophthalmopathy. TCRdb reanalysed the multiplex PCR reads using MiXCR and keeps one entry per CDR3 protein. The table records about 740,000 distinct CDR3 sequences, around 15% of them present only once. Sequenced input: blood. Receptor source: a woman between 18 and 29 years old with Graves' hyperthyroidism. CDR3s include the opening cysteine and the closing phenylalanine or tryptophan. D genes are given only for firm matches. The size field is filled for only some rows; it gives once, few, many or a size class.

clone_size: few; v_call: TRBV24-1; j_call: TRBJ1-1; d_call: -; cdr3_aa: CATEGTPNTEAFF; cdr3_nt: TGTGCCACCGAGGGGACACCTAACACTGAAGCTTTCTTT
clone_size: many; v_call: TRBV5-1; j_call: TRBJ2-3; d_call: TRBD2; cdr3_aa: CASAMQLAGGPSTDTQYF; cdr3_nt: TGCGCCAGCGCAATGCAACTAGCGGGAGGGCCTTCCACAGATACGCAGTATTTT
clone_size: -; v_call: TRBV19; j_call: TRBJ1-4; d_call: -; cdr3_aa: CASSPSTATNEKLFF; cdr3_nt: TGTGCCAGTAGTCCCTCGACAGCCACTAATGAAAAACTGTTTTTT
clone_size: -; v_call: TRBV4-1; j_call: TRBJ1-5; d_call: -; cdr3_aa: CASSQALREPQHF; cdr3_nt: TGCGCCAGCAGCCAGGCTCTGCGAGAGCCCCAGCATTTT
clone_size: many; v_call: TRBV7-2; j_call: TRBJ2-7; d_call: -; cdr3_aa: CASSRARQSYEQYF; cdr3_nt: TGTGCCAGCAGCCGGGCGAGACAATCCTACGAGCAGTACTTC
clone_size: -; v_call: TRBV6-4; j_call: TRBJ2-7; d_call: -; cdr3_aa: CASSDFYRGTHHYEQYF; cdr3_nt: TGTGCCAGCAGTGACTTCTACCGCGGCACTCACCATTACGAGCAGTACTTC
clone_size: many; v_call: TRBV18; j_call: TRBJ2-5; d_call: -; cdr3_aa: CASSPWGETQYF; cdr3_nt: TGTGCCAGCTCACCCTGGGGGGAGACCCAGTACTTC
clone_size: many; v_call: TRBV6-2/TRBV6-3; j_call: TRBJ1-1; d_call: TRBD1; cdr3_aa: CASSWDRGFSVNTEAFF; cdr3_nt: TGTGCCAGCAGCTGGGACAGGGGTTTCAGCGTGAACACTGAAGCTTTCTTT
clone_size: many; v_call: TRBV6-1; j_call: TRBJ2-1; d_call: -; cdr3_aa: CASGGAPYNEQFF; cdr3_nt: TGTGCCAGCGGAGGGGCTCCTTACAATGAGCAGTTCTTC
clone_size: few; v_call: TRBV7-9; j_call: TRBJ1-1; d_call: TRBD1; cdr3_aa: CASSRQGSLFTEAFF; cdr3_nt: TGTGCCAGCAGCCGACAGGGAAGTCTTTTCACTGAAGCTTTCTTT
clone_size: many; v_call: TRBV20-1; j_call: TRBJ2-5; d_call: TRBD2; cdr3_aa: CSAWTSGSETQYF; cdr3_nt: TGCAGTGCTTGGACTAGCGGGAGTGAGACCCAGTACTTC
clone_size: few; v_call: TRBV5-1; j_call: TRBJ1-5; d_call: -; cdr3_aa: CASSLSASQPQHF; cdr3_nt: TGCGCCAGCAGCTTGAGCGCCAGCCAGCCCCAGCATTTT
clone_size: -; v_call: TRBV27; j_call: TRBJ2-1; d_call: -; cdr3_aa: CASSWGVMNNEQFF; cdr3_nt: TGTGCCAGCAGTTGGGGGGTAATGAACAATGAGCAGTTCTTC
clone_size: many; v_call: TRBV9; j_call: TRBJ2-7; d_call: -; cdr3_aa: CASSVEAGFYEQYF; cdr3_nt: TGTGCCAGCAGCGTAGAGGCAGGGTTCTACGAGCAGTACTTC
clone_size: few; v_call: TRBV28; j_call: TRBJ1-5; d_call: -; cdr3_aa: CASGDNQPQHF; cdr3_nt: TGTGCCAGCGGAGACAATCAGCCCCAGCATTTT
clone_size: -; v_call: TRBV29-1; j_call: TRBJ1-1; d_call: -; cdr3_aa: CSVSPAVNTEAFF; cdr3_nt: TGCAGCGTCTCCCCAGCCGTGAACACTGAAGCTTTCTTT
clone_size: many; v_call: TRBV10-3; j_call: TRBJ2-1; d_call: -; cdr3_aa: CAIRGPSINEQFF; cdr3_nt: TGTGCCATCAGGGGCCCTTCAATCAATGAGCAGTTCTTC
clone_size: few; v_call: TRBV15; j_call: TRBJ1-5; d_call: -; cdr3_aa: CATSKAWQSNQPQHF; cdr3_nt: TGTGCCACCAGCAAAGCATGGCAGAGCAATCAGCCCCAGCATTTT
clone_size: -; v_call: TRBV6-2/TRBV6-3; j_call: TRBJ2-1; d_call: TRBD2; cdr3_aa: CASSDQRGSSYNEQFF; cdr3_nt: TGTGCCAGCAGTGACCAGCGGGGGAGCTCCTACAATGAGCAGTTCTTC
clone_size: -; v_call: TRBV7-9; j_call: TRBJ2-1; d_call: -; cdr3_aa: CASSLAQSLDNEQFF; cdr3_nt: TGTGCCAGCAGCTTAGCGCAATCCCTTGACAATGAGCAGTTCTTC
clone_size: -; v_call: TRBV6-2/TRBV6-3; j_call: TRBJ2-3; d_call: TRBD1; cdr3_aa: CASRAWTGFGITDTQYF; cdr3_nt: TGTGCCAGCAGAGCCTGGACAGGGTTTGGTATCACAGATACGCAGTATTTT